This T cell receptor beta chain was recorded in a study of T cell clonotyping in hematopoietic cell transplantation. Whole-study results and caveats: Broader posttransplant TCR repertoire diversity was predicted by graft donor and pretransplant recipient Inverse Simpson Index values.

The germline V gene encodes CDR1 ENHRY and CDR2 SYGVKD. This CDR3 is built from 14 residues. Trimming stripped 4 bases from V and 3 bases from J, with 13 bases between. Remarks on this clone: As yet, its antigen is unknown.

TCRdb's copy holds only in-frame clones and misses some; the assay was immunoSEQ multiplex PCR. This table holds about 13,000 clones, 75% to 90% found once. Time point meaning: recipient sample about 28 days before transplant, after cytoreduction. Recipient blood drawn about 28 days pretransplant and days 30, 100, 180 after. The source is a man in his sixties with acute myeloid leukemia. Some clones in this sample may be carry-over from other donors' samples. The V and J genes are TRBV10-3 and TRBJ2-7; a weak D match, TRBD2 (6 bases). The input for sequencing was peripheral blood mononuclear cells, taken before stem cell transplant. In nucleotides, the CDR3 is TGTGCCATCAGTGGGGACTTCGGCAACTACGAGCAGTACTTC. The encoded protein is CAISGDFGNYEQYF.